This T cell receptor beta chain was recorded in a study of beta chain features in type 1 diabetes. Study in general: All samples yielded roughly 100 million examined sorted cells. General observations from the study: It was possible that PCR favored shorter templates, equally so in patients and controls. For Type 1 diabetes patients, all four CD4+ subsets carried TCRB CDR3s that were moderately but significantly shorter.

A note on this clone: Antigen: not known.

Via CD45RO/CCR7/CD25/CD127/CD95/CD27, cells of the CD4+ naive, central memory, regulatory and stem cell-like memory subsets were sorted. The study reverse transcribed the entire isolated RNA, so it sequenced expressed TCRB transcripts. Sequencing of naive, central memory and regulatory T cell samples gave an average of around 4 million reads. Data came from immunoSEQ multiplex PCR; TCRdb stores just in-frame clones and leaves some out. The sample contains approximately 60,000 clones, about 47% of which appear only once. Trimming took off 7 bases at V and 6 bases at J, with 10 bases between the two ends. The CDR3 spans 12 residues. Looked up from germline, CDR1 is SGHRS and CDR2 is YFSETQ.

V and J are TRBV5-1 and TRBJ2-2, with a possible D match to TRBD1 (6 bases). The sequence was obtained from a middle-aged woman with type 1 diabetes. The sample was Tregs from blood. The chain's CDR3 is CASRTVPGELFF. DNA of the CDR3: TGCGCCAGCCGGACAGTCCCCGGGGAGCTGTTTTTT.